Detailed here is one T cell receptor (beta chain). These data come from a study of blood T cell repertoires in COVID-19. This table comes from immunoSEQ multiplex PCR, and its TCRdb copy is limited to in-frame clones, with some not included. The table shows over 200,000 clones, with just under 90% occurring only once. Germline CDR1 MNHEY, CDR2 SVGEGT. V gave up 2 bases and J gave up 2 bases; unmatched junction bases: 9. The CDR3 spans 16 residues. The chain carries TRBV6-2 or TRBV6-3 and TRBJ2-7, with 7 bases lining up with TRBD2. The source material was peripheral blood. The clonotype originates from a man aged 25-45 years with COVID-19, enrolled during active disease. CDR3 amino acids: CASSYPLAGPPYEQYF. CDR3 sequence (DNA): TGTGCCAGCAGTTACCCCTTAGCGGGTCCTCCCTACGAGCAGTACTTC.